This record concerns one T cell receptor (beta chain) sequence. The sample comes from a study of blood T cell repertoires in COVID-19. Study-wide background: Acute and convalescent COVID-19 specimens originated in the United States, Italy and Spain. T cells, B-cell-depleted T cells, or PBMCs provided the cDNA or gDNA that served as material.

J gave up 9 bases and V 6 bases, and 4 bases lay outside the gene matches. The germline V gene has CDR1 LNHDA and CDR2 SQIVND (reference sequence). This CDR3 spans 13 amino acids. Authors' analysis steps: Estimation of nucleated cell counts was performed using reference gene primer amplification. Only in-frame clones appear in the TCRdb table, and some are missing; sequencing was by immunoSEQ multiplex PCR. V, J and clone size derive from that table, while D and trimming were established from the DNA sequence. The data contain more than 200,000 clones, around 90% of them singletons. V gene TRBV19 combines with J gene TRBJ1-6; TRBD1 agrees at 8 bases. The specimen was peripheral blood. This clonotype was sampled from a man between 70 and 80 years old with acute or convalescent COVID-19. The CDR3 nucleotides are TGTGCCAGTAGCCCAACAGGGGGTTCACCCCTCCACTTT. Translated: CASSPTGGSPLHF.